This T cell receptor beta chain was profiled in a study of cytomegalovirus exposure and HLA in healthy donors. Notes on the study in general: Analyzed later, most CMV-associated TCR beta chains appeared HLA-restricted.

Primers included in the PCR were 60 Vbeta and 13 Jbeta primers. The data were produced by immunoSEQ multiplex PCR, yet TCRdb's version contains in-frame clones alone and is incomplete. Among over 150,000 clones listed, around 80% were seen once. With regard to this clone: The antigen remains unidentified.

This CDR3 has 17 amino acids. CDR1 is SGHTA and CDR2 is FQGTGA in the germline V gene. Losses at the gene ends were 3 bases for V and 9 bases for J; bases not matched to a gene: 9. The receptor's source is a male donor in good health and CMV-seronegative. The V call is TRBV7-3, the J call TRBJ2-3; 16 nucleotides align to TRBD2. Material for sequencing was PBMCs. The CDR3 sequence: CASSFSGTSGGEKTQYF. The DNA for the CDR3 is TGTGCCAGCAGCTTCTCCGGGACTAGCGGGGGGGAGAAAACGCAGTATTTT.